This TCR beta chain was found in a study of monozygotic twins with cystic fibrosis. With respect to this clone: Its matching antigen is unknown.

Study-level points and caveats: V usage most resembled the co-twin in 13 of 16 pairs.

Repertoires were generated with immunoSEQ multiplex PCR, while TCRdb's copy carries only in-frame clones and drops some. The sample includes around 35,000 clones, about 87% of them seen just once. Germline V lookup: CDR1 SGDLS, CDR2 YYNGEE. V trimming: 4 bases; J trimming: 5 bases; junction bases outside the gene matches: 21. The CDR3 spans 19 residues. Sequenced: blood. The sequence derives from a girl between 2 and 10 years old with cystic fibrosis. J is TRBJ2-7 and V is TRBV9; 10 positions match TRBD2. CDR3 loop: CASSTQGLSGGNPWDEQYF. The DNA of the CDR3 is TGTGCCAGCAGCACCCAAGGTCTTAGCGGGGGGAACCCGTGGGACGAGCAGTACTTC.